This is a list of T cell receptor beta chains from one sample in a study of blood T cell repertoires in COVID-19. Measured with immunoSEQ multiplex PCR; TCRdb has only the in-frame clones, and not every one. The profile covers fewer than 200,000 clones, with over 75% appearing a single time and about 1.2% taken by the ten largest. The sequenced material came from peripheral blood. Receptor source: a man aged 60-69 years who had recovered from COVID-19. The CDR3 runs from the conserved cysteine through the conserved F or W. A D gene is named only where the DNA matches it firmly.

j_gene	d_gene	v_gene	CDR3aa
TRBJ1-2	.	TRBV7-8	CASSTKQPQGLNYGYTF
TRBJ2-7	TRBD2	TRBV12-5	CASGTGRQGPGSEQYF
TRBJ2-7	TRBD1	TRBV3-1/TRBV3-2	CASSQLDRGYEQYF
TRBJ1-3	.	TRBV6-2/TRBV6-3	CASSYRGSGNTIYF
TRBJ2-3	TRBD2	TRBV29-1	CSVGLAGIGDTQYF
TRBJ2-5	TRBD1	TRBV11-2	CASSLDLGQGVGKTQYF
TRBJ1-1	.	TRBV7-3	CASSLSDFREAFF
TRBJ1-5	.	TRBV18	CASSPIRSQPQHF
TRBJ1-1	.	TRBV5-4	CASSLVNGGDAFF
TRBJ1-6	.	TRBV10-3	CAIRGRQDYNSSLHF
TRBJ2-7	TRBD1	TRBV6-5	CASSNRDRDTEQYF
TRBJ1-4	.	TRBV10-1	CASRLNGAVANEKLFF
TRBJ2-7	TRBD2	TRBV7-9	CATTAWEGYEQYF
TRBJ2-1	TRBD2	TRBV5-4	CASSRGLASNNEQFF
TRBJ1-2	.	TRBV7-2	CASSHEGGGFYGYTF
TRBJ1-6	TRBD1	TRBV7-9	CASRRTGLNSPLHF